The 14 T cell receptor beta chains presented below share a single source sample, sequenced in a study of T cell responses to AZD1222 COVID-19 vaccine. Some clones are missing from TCRdb's copy, which holds only in-frame ones; the method was immunoSEQ multiplex PCR. The repertoire holds roughly 100,000 clones, with less than 90% as singletons. The sequences come from peripheral blood, collected on day 0 of AZD1222 vaccination. All receptors come from an adult in good health.

The rearrangement joins TRBV6-5 to TRBJ1-2, with a weak D call TRBD1 (6 bases). The CDR3 has 13 residues. Per germline, CDR1 MNHEY and CDR2 SVGAGI. The V end lost 7 bases, the J end lost 4 bases, and 13 bases lay between the germline ends. CDR3 nucleotides: TGTGCCAGCACTATGGACAGATTCTATGGCTACACCTTC. This gives the protein CASTMDRFYGYTF.

CDR3 residues: CASSLQGGQPQHF. CDR3 coding DNA: TGTGCCAGCAGCTTACAGGGAGGTCAGCCCCAGCATTTT. J is TRBJ1-5 and V is TRBV7-9; TRBD1 is a possible D gene (5 bases). CDR3 length: 13 residues. Trimming shortened V by 2 bases and J by 6 bases, and 8 bases separated the two germline ends. Germline V gives CDR1 SEHNR, CDR2 FQNEAQ (reference sequence).

The chain couples TRBV20-1 to TRBJ1-2; D is undetermined. Germline V gives CDR1 DFQATT, CDR2 SNEGSKA (reference sequence). CDR3 length: 10 amino acids. V was trimmed by 5 bases and J by 8 bases, leaving 9 bases between them. CDR3 sequence (DNA): TGCAGTGCTGCCGACATGGGCTACACCTTC. It yields the protein CSAADMGYTF.

This clone has just a few counts. This chain connects TRBV6-1 to TRBJ1-3; no reliable D call. The CDR3 runs 13 residues. Germline V lookup: CDR1 MNHNS, CDR2 SASEGT. V was shortened by 1 base and J by 4 bases, with 5 bases between the two germline ends. In nucleotides, the CDR3 is TGTGCCAGCAGTGAAGTTGGGGGAAACACCATATATTTT. Translating gives CASSEVGGNTIYF.

The chain has TRBV5-1 and TRBJ2-2; D gene uncertain. This CDR3 has 16 residues. Germline V gene sequence: CDR1 SGHRS, CDR2 YFSETQ. V was pared by 0 bases and J by 2 bases, with 11 bases between. CDR3 sequence: CASSLAATPNTGELFF. The CDR3 DNA reads TGCGCCAGCAGCTTGGCGGCGACACCCAACACCGGGGAGCTGTTTTTT.

The J gene is TRBJ2-3, the V gene TRBV7-2; D possibly corresponds to TRBD1 (6 bases). Looked up from germline, CDR1 is SGHTA and CDR2 is FQGNSA. The CDR3 spans 13 residues. Trimming pared 6 bases from V and 5 bases from J, leaving 12 bases between. The CDR3 DNA sequence: TGTGCCAGCAGTGGACAGCTGGGAGATACGCAGTATTTT. It is translated as CASSGQLGDTQYF.

This chain links TRBV18 with TRBJ2-5, with D possibly being TRBD1 or TRBD2 (6 bases each). The CDR3 is 14 amino acids. With 2 bases removed from V and 2 bases from J, the gap between germline ends came to 9 bases. Germline-derived CDR1 and CDR2 are KGHSH and LQKENI. CDR3 sequence: CASSPRGEQETQYF. For the CDR3, the DNA is TGTGCCAGCTCACCAAGGGGGGAACAAGAGACCCAGTACTTC.

The genes are TRBV3-1 (or the pseudogene TRBV3-2) and TRBJ1-6; the D is unclear. The CDR3 totals 13 residues. Germline V gives CDR1 LGHDT, CDR2 YNNKEL (reference sequence). V was clipped by 3 bases and J by 8 bases, with 8 bases between them. DNA of the CDR3: TGTGCCAGCAGCCAGGGTGGTGATTCACCCCTCCACTTT. This codes for CASSQGGDSPLHF.

The chain carries TRBV6-2 or TRBV6-3 and TRBJ2-2; 8 bases align to TRBD1. The ends lost 5 bases at V and 0 bases at J; junction bases unmatched: 11. Per the germline V gene, CDR1 is MNHEY and CDR2 is SVGEGT. CDR3 length: 18 amino acids. The CDR3 DNA follows: TGTGCCAGCAGTCGCCCGGAGGACAGGGTCCCGAACACCGGGGAGCTGTTTTTT. Translated: CASSRPEDRVPNTGELFF.

The chain employs TRBV9 and TRBJ2-5; possible D gene TRBD2, 5 bases. The germline CDR1 and CDR2 sequences are SGDLS and YYNGEE. The CDR3 covers 14 residues. Trimming shortened V by 4 bases and J by 5 bases, and 15 bases separated the two germline ends. CDR3 loop: CASSSRDSEETQYF. DNA of the CDR3: TGTGCCAGCAGCAGCCGGGATTCGGAGGAGACCCAGTACTTC. The variable domain in full, completed from reference TRBV9 and TRBJ2-5, reads DSGVTQTPKHLITATGQRVTLRCSPRSGDLSVYWYQQSLDQGLQFLIQYYNGEERAKGNILERFSAQQFPDLHSELNLSSLELGDSALYFCASSSRDSEETQYFGPGTRLLVL.

The chain joins TRBV27 to TRBJ2-5; D possibly uses TRBD1 or TRBD2 (6 bases each). Germline V lookup: CDR1 MNHEY, CDR2 SMNVEV (reference sequence). Trimming removed 4 bases at V and 5 bases at J, with 17 bases between. The CDR3 sequence is 15 residues long. The CDR3 coding sequence is TGTGCCAGCAGTTCCCTGGAGGGGGGTTATGAGACCCAGTACTTC. Protein sequence: CASSSLEGGYETQYF.

The rearrangement uses TRBV6-1 and TRBJ2-5; TRBD2 matches at 9 bases. V shed 1 base, J shed 1 base, and the junction held 7 bases outside the gene matches. The CDR3 loop spans 17 amino acids. From germline, CDR1 is MNHNS and CDR2 SASEGT. CDR3 DNA: TGTGCCAGCAGTGAAGGGTCGGCTAGCGGGGTCCAAGAGACCCAGTACTTC. The encoded protein is CASSEGSASGVQETQYF.

This clone has only a few counts. The gene calls are TRBV15 and TRBJ2-5; 7 bases are a match to TRBD2. This CDR3 is 15 amino acids long. V shed 0 bases, J shed 7 bases, and the junction held 8 bases outside the gene matches. CDR1 and CDR2 (germline): LNHNV, YYDKDF (reference sequence). The CDR3 DNA reads as TGTGCCACCAGCAGAGATTCGGGACTAATCGGGACCCAGTACTTC. It codes for CATSRDSGLIGTQYF.

The rearrangement links TRBV29-1 to TRBJ2-7, with no clear D. The CDR3 covers 12 residues. In germline, CDR1 is SQVTM, CDR2 ANQGSEA. Trimming took off 8 bases at V and 0 bases at J, with 11 bases between the two ends. CDR3 DNA: TGCAGCATGACGGCCTCCTCCTACGAGCAGTACTTC. Translated, it gives CSMTASSYEQYF.